A selection of T cell receptor beta chains follows, all from one sample in a study of T cells in Graves' hyperthyroidism and ophthalmopathy. MiXCR was run by TCRdb on the multiplex PCR reads, yielding one entry per CDR3 protein. Altogether around 520,000 distinct CDR3 sequences are present, around 15% being singletons, with the ten largest covering 15% to 20%. What was sequenced was blood. Receptors originate from a woman aged 18 to 35 with Graves' hyperthyroidism. CDR3s leave out the opening cysteine and the closing phenylalanine or tryptophan. Each record gives: J gene, V gene, clone size, CDR3 protein. Some rows mark clone size as missing; the rest say once, few, many or name a class of expanded clone.

j_gene: TRBJ2-7; v_gene: TRBV5-1; abundance: NA; CDR3aa: ASSRTRDEISYEQY
j_gene: TRBJ2-2; v_gene: TRBV20-1; abundance: few; CDR3aa: SARVPLTGELF
j_gene: TRBJ2-7; v_gene: TRBV3-1; abundance: few; CDR3aa: ASTRTSETYEQY
j_gene: TRBJ1-1; v_gene: TRBV7-9; abundance: many; CDR3aa: ASSLEDSHTEAF
j_gene: TRBJ1-2; v_gene: TRBV19; abundance: many; CDR3aa: ASSRDRSSYYGYT
j_gene: TRBJ2-1; v_gene: TRBV7-9; abundance: NA; CDR3aa: ASSLFQGQNNEQF
j_gene: TRBJ2-3; v_gene: TRBV2; abundance: many; CDR3aa: ASSESDRLDTQY
j_gene: TRBJ2-1; v_gene: TRBV27; abundance: many; CDR3aa: ASNPRSGNYNEQF
j_gene: TRBJ1-1; v_gene: TRBV4-1; abundance: NA; CDR3aa: ASSQASGNTEAF
j_gene: TRBJ2-2; v_gene: TRBV18; abundance: NA; CDR3aa: ASSPLSTGELF
j_gene: TRBJ2-1; v_gene: TRBV7-9; abundance: NA; CDR3aa: ASSTGTANNEQF
j_gene: TRBJ2-3; v_gene: TRBV6-1; abundance: many; CDR3aa: ASSRLLAGNTDTQY
j_gene: TRBJ1-5; v_gene: TRBV9; abundance: many; CDR3aa: ASSPLGGRGSTGNQPQH
j_gene: TRBJ1-1; v_gene: TRBV9; abundance: few; CDR3aa: ASSVGIVENTEAF
j_gene: TRBJ1-4; v_gene: TRBV28; abundance: many; CDR3aa: ASKGGFVEKLF
j_gene: TRBJ2-4; v_gene: TRBV24-1; abundance: many; CDR3aa: ATSDLRQGENIQY
j_gene: TRBJ2-5; v_gene: TRBV7-2; abundance: few; CDR3aa: ASSFRLAGTQTQY
j_gene: TRBJ1-1; v_gene: TRBV2; abundance: many; CDR3aa: ASSVGRSMNTEAF
j_gene: TRBJ2-1; v_gene: TRBV2; abundance: many; CDR3aa: ASSPRQLGSSYNEQF
j_gene: TRBJ2-1; v_gene: TRBV12-3/TRBV12-4; abundance: few; CDR3aa: ASSLGTTNEQF